The 28 T cell receptor beta chains in this list originate from one sample, sequenced in a study of blood T cell repertoires in COVID-19. Assay used: immunoSEQ multiplex PCR; TCRdb lists only in-frame clones, some missing. The sample has 350,000 or so clones; around 80% are singletons. Source material: peripheral blood. These receptors were obtained from a man aged 30 to 45 with active or convalescent COVID-19.

The chain combines TRBV6-2 or TRBV6-3 with TRBJ1-3; possible D gene TRBD1, 5 bases. The CDR3 is made up of 14 amino acids. The germline V gene has CDR1 MNHEY and CDR2 SVGEGT. V dropped 5 bases and J dropped 5 bases, with 13 bases sitting between them. CDR3 protein: CASSQPGLRNTIYF. The CDR3 region has the DNA TGTGCCAGCAGTCAGCCGGGACTGAGAAACACCATATATTTT.

This clone was counted only a few times. The chain employs TRBV6-5 and TRBJ1-6; D not certain. The CDR3 is 15 residues long. V gave up 5 bases and J gave up 0 bases, with 8 bases separating them. CDR1 and CDR2 from the germline V gene are MNHEY and SVGAGI. CDR3 DNA: TGTGCCAGCAGTCCCTTTAGCTCCTATAATTCACCCCTCCACTTT. Protein product: CASSPFSSYNSPLHF.

The gene calls are TRBV5-1 and TRBJ1-2; D may be TRBD1 (6 bases). CDR3 size: 14 residues. V lost 1 base to trimming and J lost 7 bases, with 14 bases between them. Germline V CDR1 and CDR2: SGHRS, YFSETQ. The CDR3 coding sequence is TGCGCCAGCAGCTTGACCACAGGGAGCGGTGGCTACACCTTC. Translated: CASSLTTGSGGYTF.

The chain couples TRBV27 to TRBJ2-2; 9 bases are shared with TRBD2. V was pared by 7 bases and J by 5 bases, with 11 bases of the junction left unmatched. The V gene's germline CDR1 is MNHEY and CDR2 SMNVEV (reference sequence). This CDR3 is built from 16 residues. DNA of the CDR3: TGTGCCAGCAAAGGAGCGGGAGGCCGGGAAACCGGGGAGCTGTTTTTT. Translation gives CASKGAGGRETGELFF.

Written as DNA, the CDR3 is TGTGCCAGCAGCCCCTTTGGAGGAGATCAGCCCCAGCATTTT. Residues: CASSPFGGDQPQHF. The V call is TRBV7-2, the J call TRBJ1-5; D is undetermined. This CDR3 spans 14 amino acids. V lost 5 bases and J lost 5, with 13 bases in between. Per germline, CDR1 SGHTA and CDR2 FQGNSA.

The rearrangement joins TRBV7-8 to TRBJ1-1; 7 bases agree with TRBD1. Germline CDR1 reads SGHVS; CDR2 reads FQNEAQ. Germline trimming cut 0 bases from V and 4 bases from J; bases unmatched to any gene: 5. The CDR3 loop spans 15 amino acids. The CDR3 sequence is CASSLADRELTEAFF. In DNA, the CDR3 is TGTGCCAGCAGCTTAGCAGACAGGGAGCTCACTGAAGCTTTCTTT.

A few counts support this clone. CDR3 residues: CASSLAGGAYEQYF. The DNA of the CDR3 is TGTGCCAGCAGTTTAGCGGGAGGCGCCTACGAGCAGTACTTC. The chain has TRBV27 and TRBJ2-7, with 8 bases matching TRBD2. Germline V gene lookup returns CDR1 MNHEY and CDR2 SMNVEV (reference sequence). The CDR3 consists of 14 residues. J lost 2 bases, V lost 2 bases, and 2 bases had no gene match.

This clone was recorded only once. The chain uses TRBV11-3 and TRBJ1-3; D gene ambiguous. V lost 5 bases and J lost 2, with 13 bases in between. The CDR3 is 15 residues long. The germline gives CDR1 SGHNT, CDR2 YENEEA. This CDR3 is CASSLSSPTGNTIYF. In nucleotides, the CDR3 is TGTGCCAGCAGCCTCTCCAGTCCCACTGGAAACACCATATATTTT.

V is TRBV7-3 and J is TRBJ2-1; 8 bases line up with TRBD2. The germline V gene encodes CDR1 SGHTA and CDR2 FQGTGA. This CDR3 is 14 amino acids long. Trimming at V came to 5 bases and at J to 6 bases, leaving 6 bases not matched to a gene. CDR3 DNA: TGTGCCAGCAGCCCTACTAGCGGACCCAATGAGCAGTTCTTC. This encodes CASSPTSGPNEQFF.

The CDR3 region has the DNA TGCGCCAGCAGCTCTACCAGGTCCTACGAGCAGTACTTC. Amino acid sequence: CASSSTRSYEQYF. The chain links TRBV5-1 to TRBJ2-7, with D hard to call. Trimming removed 3 bases at V and 1 base at J, with 8 bases between. Germline CDR1 and CDR2: SGHRS and YFSETQ. The CDR3 spans 13 residues.

V usage is TRBV30 and J usage is TRBJ1-1; perhaps TRBD1 as D (6 bases). CDR3 size: 14 residues. With 3 bases removed from V and 0 bases from J, the gap between germline ends came to 11 bases. CDR1 is GTSNPN and CDR2 is SVGIG in the germline V gene (reference sequence). For the CDR3, the DNA is TGTGCCTGGAGCAGGACAGTTATGAACACTGAAGCTTTCTTT. Encoded protein: CAWSRTVMNTEAFF.

On this clone: The sample holds other DNA sequences that translate to the same CDR3. The CDR3 DNA reads as TGTGCCAGCAGCGTAGGGGGAGCGAACACCGGGGAGCTGTTTTTT. Translating gives CASSVGGANTGELFF. The chain couples TRBV9 to TRBJ2-2; D perhaps matches TRBD2 (5 bases). V dropped 0 bases and J dropped 0 bases, with 6 bases sitting between them. The CDR3 spans 15 residues. Germline lookup yields CDR1 SGDLS and CDR2 YYNGEE.

This clone has a handful of counts. The rearrangement uses TRBV7-2 and TRBJ2-2; D may be TRBD2 (5 bases). The CDR3 runs to 12 residues. Germline V CDR1 and CDR2: SGHTA, FQGNSA. Trimming removed 5 bases at V and 8 bases at J, with 9 bases between. The CDR3 sequence: CASSQLEGELFF. DNA of the CDR3: TGTGCCAGCAGCCAACTAGAAGGGGAGCTGTTTTTT.

The chain recombines TRBV5-4 with TRBJ2-3, with D perhaps matching TRBD2 (5 bases). This CDR3 comprises 14 residues. The germline V gene has CDR1 SGHNT and CDR2 YYREEE (reference sequence). Trimming cost V 6 bases and J 1 base, with 12 bases left between them. The CDR3 loop reads CASNLGLRTDTQYF. In DNA form, the CDR3 reads TGTGCCAGCAACCTAGGACTCCGCACAGATACGCAGTATTTT.

The genes are TRBV4-1 and TRBJ1-5, with D perhaps TRBD1 (6 bases). The CDR3 loop spans 14 amino acids. The germline V gene encodes CDR1 MGHRA and CDR2 YSYEKL. The V and J ends lost 1 base and 6 bases respectively, with 10 bases between them. The chain's CDR3 is CASSQVGAVQPQHF. CDR3 DNA: TGCGCCAGCAGCCAAGTGGGGGCGGTTCAGCCCCAGCATTTT.

The chain couples TRBV10-2 to TRBJ2-7; a possible D gene is TRBD1 (6 bases). Germline CDR1 WSHSY, CDR2 SAAADI. The V end was cut by 5 bases, the J end by 6 bases, with 23 bases between. The CDR3 covers 16 residues. The CDR3, as DNA: TGCGCCAGCAGTCAATTGACAGGTCGCGGCCCGGTCGAGCAGTACTTC. Its protein product is CASSQLTGRGPVEQYF.

The gene calls are TRBV13 and TRBJ2-7; 11 bases agree with TRBD2. The CDR3 runs 15 residues. Germline assignment: CDR1 PRHDT and CDR2 FYEKMQ (reference sequence). With V trimmed by 4 bases and J by 4 bases, 6 bases remained unmatched. As DNA, the CDR3 is TGTGCCAGCAGCTCGATAAGACTAGCGGGGTACGAGCAGTACTTC. This sequence encodes CASSSIRLAGYEQYF.

The CDR3 DNA reads as TGCGCCAGCAGCCCTCGACTAGCGGGACCTGACTACGAGCAGTACTTC. Protein sequence: CASSPRLAGPDYEQYF. This chain links TRBV5-1 with TRBJ2-7, with 11 bases that match TRBD2. J was trimmed by 3 bases and V by 4 bases; bases with no gene match: 9. The germline V gene has CDR1 SGHRS and CDR2 YFSETQ. The CDR3 runs 16 residues.

The V gene is TRBV11-2, the J gene TRBJ2-2, with 11 bases that match TRBD2. Trimming at V came to 3 bases and at J to 1 base, leaving 1 base not matched to a gene. The CDR3 sequence is 16 residues long. CDR1 SGHAT and CDR2 FQNNGV come from the germline V gene. DNA for the CDR3: TGTGCCAGCAGCTTCACTAGCGGGAGGAACACCGGGGAGCTGTTTTTT. Amino acid sequence: CASSFTSGRNTGELFF.

The V call is TRBV15, the J call TRBJ2-7; tentatively, D is TRBD2 (6 bases). The CDR3 consists of 15 residues. Between the trimmed V and J ends, which lost 5 bases and 3 bases, there was a span of 17 bases. CDR1 is LNHNV, CDR2 YYDKDF, per germline (reference sequence). CDR3 DNA: TGTGCCACCAGCTTGAGGGCGGGACCCTTCTACGAGCAGTACTTC. Its translation is CATSLRAGPFYEQYF.

V usage is TRBV5-5 and J usage is TRBJ1-1; D is unresolved. The germline V gene encodes CDR1 SGHKS and CDR2 YYEKEE (reference sequence). V lost 2 bases to trimming and J lost 6 bases, with 11 bases between them. The CDR3 has 13 residues. The CDR3 nucleotides read TGTGCCAGCAGCTTTGGTCCGGGGTCTGAAGCTTTCTTT. Its protein product is CASSFGPGSEAFF.

This sequence joins TRBV24-1 and TRBJ2-5; D might be TRBD2 (6 bases). The V gene's germline CDR1 is KGHDR and CDR2 SFDVKD. The CDR3 spans 15 residues. The V gene lost 0 bases and the J gene lost 5 bases, with 12 bases spanning the gap. The CDR3 is CATSDLLVGRETQYF. In DNA, the CDR3 is TGTGCCACCAGTGATTTGCTAGTAGGGAGGGAGACCCAGTACTTC.

This chain links TRBV27 with TRBJ2-1; the D gene is possibly TRBD2 (5 bases). In germline, CDR1 is MNHEY, CDR2 SMNVEV (reference sequence). This CDR3 is 12 amino acids long. The V end lost 5 bases, the J end lost 7 bases, and 9 bases lay between the germline ends. The CDR3 loop reads CASSQDWNEQFF. The DNA of the CDR3 is TGTGCCAGCAGTCAGGACTGGAATGAGCAGTTCTTC.

This rearrangement joins TRBV13 to TRBJ2-3; TRBD2 matches at 12 bases. Germline-derived CDR1 and CDR2 are PRHDT and FYEKMQ (reference sequence). The length of the CDR3 is 15 residues. V lost 5 bases to trimming and J lost 3 bases; unmatched junction nucleotides: 3. The CDR3 bases are TGTGCCAGCAGCCCAGGGACTAGCGGGACAGATACGCAGTATTTT. Translating gives CASSPGTSGTDTQYF.

The J gene is TRBJ2-2, the V gene TRBV6-2 or TRBV6-3, with D possibly TRBD1 on 6 matching bases. The germline V gene has CDR1 MNHEY and CDR2 SVGEGT. The CDR3 contains 16 residues. Trimming removed 4 bases at V and 1 base at J, with 13 bases between. The CDR3 region is CASSFRRTVNTGELFF. The DNA of the CDR3 is TGTGCCAGCAGTTTTAGACGGACAGTGAACACCGGGGAGCTGTTTTTT.

This chain joins TRBV28 and TRBJ1-2; D uncertain. Germline lookup yields CDR1 MDHEN and CDR2 SYDVKM. The CDR3 contains 14 residues. V was clipped by 4 bases and J by 2 bases, with 11 bases between them. The CDR3 bases are TGTGCCAGCAGTTCGTTGGGCGGGAACTATGGCTACACCTTC. Translated, it gives CASSSLGGNYGYTF.

The chain employs TRBV10-3 and TRBJ2-5, with D perhaps matching TRBD1 (6 bases). Trimming took 0 bases from V and 4 from J, leaving 9 bases between them. Germline-derived CDR1 and CDR2 are ENHRY and SYGVKD. This CDR3 has 14 residues. Written as DNA, the CDR3 is TGTGCCATCAGTGAGTCTACAGGGTCAGAGACCCAGTACTTC. Residues: CAISESTGSETQYF.

The chain recombines TRBV7-2 with TRBJ2-1; TRBD2 is a possible D gene (5 bases). The germline gives CDR1 SGHTA, CDR2 FQGNSA. The ends were cut back, 1 base at V and 7 bases at J, with 11 bases in the middle. The CDR3 totals 14 residues. Written as DNA, the CDR3 is TGTGCCAGCAGCTTAGGAGGGAGTGGGAATGAGCAGTTCTTC. This encodes CASSLGGSGNEQFF.